Below, 31 T cell receptor beta chains from the same sample are listed, as sequenced in a study of regulatory T cells in long-lasting Graves disease. Library construction for TCR beta used iRepertoire HTBI primers and Arm-PCR of CDR3 regions. MiXCR, applied by TCRdb to the multiplex PCR reads, yields one record per CDR3 protein. In the table there are hundreds of thousands of distinct CDR3 sequences, around 15% of which are singletons. The time point was: newly diagnosed GD, antithyroid drugs for less than 3 months. With RNA extracted from PBMCs as input, the TCR library was made. This sample also appeared in a second study, on T cells in Graves' hyperthyroidism and ophthalmopathy.

The material sequenced was peripheral blood mononuclear cells (PBMCs), taken at new diagnosis, from a patient treated with antithyroid drugs. These receptors all come from a woman aged 35-65 years with Graves disease.

The V gene is TRBV11-3, the J gene TRBJ1-1; TRBD1 matches 7 bases. Losses at the gene ends were 4 bases for V and 4 bases for J; bases not matched to a gene: 9. Looked up from germline, CDR1 is SGHNT and CDR2 is YENEEA. The CDR3 is 15 residues long. CDR3 region: CASSSQGGVSTEAFF. As DNA, the CDR3 is TGTGCCAGCAGCTCCCAGGGGGGAGTGTCCACTGAAGCTTTCTTT.

This clonotype showed up many times. The CDR3, as DNA: TGTGCCTGGGGGGGGGGTGGCTACGAGCAGTACTTC. It translates to CAWGGGGYEQYF. The chain uses TRBV30 and TRBJ2-7, with TRBD2 identical over 7 bases. The CDR3 has 12 amino acids. The V gene's germline CDR1 is GTSNPN and CDR2 SVGIG (reference sequence). J lost 3 bases, V lost 5 bases, and 4 bases had no gene match.

This clonotype was found a few times. The genes are TRBV6-2 or TRBV6-3 and TRBJ2-2; D ambiguous. Germline V gives CDR1 MNHEY, CDR2 SVGEGT. The CDR3 contains 19 residues. Deletions cut 4 bases from V and 4 bases from J, with 25 bases between. The CDR3 region is CASSLVSGLLYGGTGELFF. DNA of the CDR3: TGTGCCAGCAGTTTAGTATCGGGCCTCCTTTACGGCGGCACCGGGGAGCTGTTTTTT.

There are a few counts of this clonotype. The genes are TRBV20-1 and TRBJ2-5; 7 bases line up with TRBD2. The CDR3 runs to 13 residues. The J segment lost 7 bases and the V segment lost 3 bases, leaving 8 bases of the junction unmatched. CDR1 and CDR2 from the germline V gene are DFQATT and SNEGSKA (reference sequence). The CDR3, as DNA: TGCAGTGCTAGTTGGGGGGGGGACGGGACCCAGTACTTC. As protein: CSASWGGDGTQYF.

V usage is TRBV5-5 and J usage is TRBJ1-6, with D hard to call. V lost 1 base, J lost 7 bases, and 9 bases lay in between. The germline V gene has CDR1 SGHKS and CDR2 YYEKEE (reference sequence). CDR3 length: 14 amino acids. For the CDR3, the DNA is TGTGCCAGCAGCTTGCAGGTGGGGAATTCACCCCTCCACTTT. Encoded protein: CASSLQVGNSPLHF. Together with reference TRBV5-5 and TRBJ1-6, the CDR3 gives the full variable domain: DAGVTQSPTHLIKTRGQQVTLRCSPISGHKSVSWYQQVLGQGPQFIFQYYEKEERGRGNFPDRFSARQFPNYSSELNVNALLLGDSALYLCASSLQVGNSPLHFGNGTRLTVT.

This clonotype has at least ten counts. J is TRBJ2-7 and V is TRBV27, with TRBD2 as a possible D gene (5 bases). V lost 0 bases, J lost 12 bases, and 9 bases lay in between. The CDR3 consists of 11 residues. CDR1 MNHEY and CDR2 SMNVEV come from the germline V gene (reference sequence). CDR3 in DNA: TGTGCCAGCAGTTTATCCGGGAACACGTACTTC. Translation: CASSLSGNTYF.

This clonotype was detected many times. This chain joins TRBV6-1 and TRBJ1-5, with D unclear. The CDR3 is 15 amino acids. Trimming removed 6 bases at V and 2 bases at J, with 14 bases between. The V gene's germline CDR1 is MNHNS and CDR2 SASEGT. CDR3 in DNA: TGTGCCAGCAGGCCGGCGGGTTTCGGCAATCAGCCCCAGCATTTT. Protein sequence: CASRPAGFGNQPQHF.

The gene calls are TRBV5-5 and TRBJ2-5; a possible D gene is TRBD1 (6 bases). Per germline, CDR1 SGHKS and CDR2 YYEKEE (reference sequence). Deletions cut 4 bases from V and 3 bases from J, with 10 bases between. The CDR3 sequence is 13 residues long. This CDR3 is CASSIRGEETQYF. CDR3 DNA: TGTGCCAGCAGCATCAGGGGAGAAGAGACCCAGTACTTC.

This clonotype has a count of ten or more. V usage is TRBV20-1 and J usage is TRBJ2-5, with 8 bases that match TRBD2. Trimming at V came to 0 bases and at J to 5 bases, leaving 8 bases not matched to a gene. The CDR3 is 15 amino acids. Germline V CDR1 and CDR2: DFQATT, SNEGSKA (reference sequence). The CDR3 sequence: CSARDFGGAGETQYF. The CDR3 coding sequence is TGCAGTGCTAGAGATTTCGGGGGGGCTGGGGAGACCCAGTACTTC.

The chain has TRBV19 and TRBJ2-1; D gene unclear. In germline, CDR1 is LNHDA, CDR2 SQIVND (reference sequence). CDR3 length: 11 residues. Deletions cut 0 bases from V and 10 bases from J, with 4 bases between. Here the CDR3 DNA reads TGTGCCAGTAGTATAGACAGAGAGCAGTTCTTC. Translation gives CASSIDREQFF.

This chain connects TRBV15 to TRBJ1-2, with TRBD1 matching over 9 bases. The CDR3 contains 16 residues. Trimming cost V 1 base and J 4 bases; bases outside gene matches: 7. The germline V gene encodes CDR1 LNHNV and CDR2 YYDKDF (reference sequence). The CDR3 reads CATSRGRGTGTYGYTF. DNA for the CDR3: TGTGCCACCAGCAGAGGAAGGGGGACAGGGACCTATGGCTACACCTTC.

The chain links TRBV12-3 or TRBV12-4 to TRBJ2-1; D call uncertain. V was shortened by 7 bases and J by 6 bases, with 13 bases between the two germline ends. The CDR3 consists of 13 residues. This chain's CDR3 is CASTRPPGNEQFF. As DNA, the CDR3 is TGTGCCAGCACTCGGCCCCCCGGCAATGAGCAGTTCTTC.

This clonotype was counted at least ten times. The chain joins TRBV6-1 to TRBJ1-2, with TRBD1 matching 8 bases. J lost 3 bases, V lost 6 bases, and 3 bases had no gene match. In germline, CDR1 is MNHNS, CDR2 SASEGT. The CDR3 is made up of 13 amino acids. The DNA of the CDR3 is TGTGCCAGCAGACTGGACAGGGACTATGGCTACACCTTC. It specifies CASRLDRDYGYTF.

In this sample, this clonotype turned up a few times. This rearrangement joins TRBV7-2 to TRBJ2-7, with D possibly TRBD1 on 7 matching bases. V was pared by 6 bases and J by 4 bases, with 16 bases between. Germline V gene lookup returns CDR1 SGHTA and CDR2 FQGNSA. This CDR3 is built from 14 residues. The CDR3 loop reads CASSWVTGRYEQYF. The CDR3 DNA sequence: TGTGCCAGCAGTTGGGTGACAGGGAGGTACGAGCAGTACTTC.

This clonotype was picked up many times. This sequence joins TRBV10-3 and TRBJ1-1; tentatively, D is TRBD1 (5 bases). CDR3 length equals 16 residues. V lost 2 bases, J lost 0 bases, and 13 bases lay in between. The germline gives CDR1 ENHRY, CDR2 SYGVKD. The CDR3 DNA is TGTGCCATCAGTGAGGCGGGACTAGACATGAACACTGAAGCTTTCTTT. This translates into CAISEAGLDMNTEAFF.

A word on this clonotype: A read error is possible here, since a much larger clone lies one base away. CDR3 sequence reads: CASSSYTGVSSYEQYF. CDR3 nucleotide sequence: TGTGCCAGCAGCTCATACACAGGGGTGAGCTCCTACGAGCAGTACTTC. V usage is TRBV7-9 and J usage is TRBJ2-7, with 7 positions matching TRBD1. CDR3 length equals 16 residues. CDR1 SEHNR and CDR2 FQNEAQ come from the germline V gene (reference sequence). With 4 bases clipped from V and 0 bases from J, the junction kept 9 bases outside the gene matches.

The genes are TRBV29-1 and TRBJ2-7, with a weak D call TRBD2 (6 bases). Trimming took off 4 bases at V and 3 bases at J, with 16 bases between the two ends. CDR1 is SQVTM and CDR2 is ANQGSEA in the germline V gene. The CDR3 is 14 residues long. CDR3 region: CSVGARDSFYEQYF. DNA of the CDR3: TGCAGCGTTGGGGCCCGGGACTCCTTCTACGAGCAGTACTTC.

This clonotype was observed at least ten times. J is TRBJ1-1 and V is TRBV2; no reliable D call. The V end was cut by 6 bases, the J end by 11 bases, with 13 bases between. In germline, CDR1 is SNHLY, CDR2 FYNNEI. This CDR3 has 11 amino acids. CDR3: CASSLTVGAFF. Written as DNA, the CDR3 is TGTGCCAGCAGCCTTACAGTGGGGGCTTTCTTT. Complete variable domain (other parts from reference TRBV2 and TRBJ1-1): EPEVTQTPSHQVTQMGQEVILRCVPISNHLYFYWYRQILGQKVEFLVSFYNNEISEKSEIFDDQFSVERPDGSNFTLKIRSTKLEDSAMYFCASSLTVGAFFGQGTRLTVV.

This clonotype was counted ten times or more. The CDR3 DNA sequence: TGCAGTGTCTGGGGGGCCGGCAATGAGCAGTTCTTC. This translates into CSVWGAGNEQFF. The chain carries TRBV20-1 and TRBJ2-1; D tentatively fits TRBD1 or TRBD2 (6 bases each). Trimming stripped 7 bases from V and 6 bases from J, with 13 bases between. The CDR3 consists of 12 residues. Germline CDR1 and CDR2: DFQATT and SNEGSKA (reference sequence).

The CDR3 spells CASSSGLGGTNEQFF. For the CDR3, the DNA is TGTGCCAGCAGCTCAGGACTAGGAGGGACCAATGAGCAGTTCTTC. The J gene is TRBJ2-1, the V gene TRBV7-9, with 7 bases aligning to TRBD2. The CDR3 totals 15 residues. V dropped 4 bases and J dropped 6; count of bases not matched to a gene: 9. Germline V gene sequence: CDR1 SEHNR, CDR2 FQNEAQ (reference sequence).

The chain couples TRBV13 to TRBJ1-1, with a weak D call TRBD1 (5 bases). V lost 4 bases and J lost 3, with 12 bases in between. This CDR3 region has 14 residues. In germline, CDR1 is PRHDT, CDR2 FYEKMQ (reference sequence). CDR3 coding DNA: TGTGCCAGCAGCTCCGGGACGGGGTACACTGAAGCTTTCTTT. The encoded protein is CASSSGTGYTEAFF.

This clonotype occurred a few times. The rearrangement links TRBV5-5 to TRBJ1-2, with 8 bases that match TRBD1. The CDR3 has 14 amino acids. CDR1 and CDR2 (germline): SGHKS, YYEKEE (reference sequence). Unmatched junction bases numbered 4, after V lost 2 bases and J lost 4 bases. CDR3 DNA: TGTGCCAGCAGCTTATTTGGACAGGGCTATGGCTACACCTTC. Translation: CASSLFGQGYGYTF.

This clonotype was detected many times. The gene calls are TRBV5-1 and TRBJ2-7; D gene ambiguous. CDR1 SGHRS and CDR2 YFSETQ come from the germline V gene. This CDR3 comprises 14 residues. V was shortened by 0 bases and J by 0 bases, with 7 bases between the two germline ends. CDR3 nucleotide sequence: TGCGCCAGCAGCTTGGAGTCTTTCTCCTACGAGCAGTACTTC. It specifies CASSLESFSYEQYF. The variable domain in full, with the rest retrieved from reference TRBV5-1 and TRBJ2-7, is KAGVTQTPRYLIKTRGQQVTLSCSPISGHRSVSWYQQTPGQGLQFLFEYFSETQRNKGNFPGRFSGRQFSNSRSEMNVSTLELGDSALYLCASSLESFSYEQYFGPGTRLTVT.

This clonotype occurred a few times. This rearrangement joins TRBV19 to TRBJ1-3; D remains ambiguous. Germline-derived CDR1 and CDR2 are LNHDA and SQIVND (reference sequence). The CDR3 spans 15 residues. V shed 7 bases and J shed 0 bases, with 13 bases lying between them. The CDR3 coding sequence is TGTGCCAGTATGACCTATTTGTTCTCTGGAAACACCATATATTTT. Residues: CASMTYLFSGNTIYF. Variable domain in full (rest from reference TRBV19 and TRBJ1-3): DGGITQSPKYLFRKEGQNVTLSCEQNLNHDAMYWYRQDPGQGLRLIYYSQIVNDFQKGDIAEGYSVSREKKESFPLTVTSAQKNPTAFYLCASMTYLFSGNTIYFGEGSWLTVV.

This chain uses TRBV6-2 or TRBV6-3 with TRBJ1-6, with D tentatively TRBD1 (5 bases). Germline V CDR1 and CDR2: MNHEY, SVGEGT. This CDR3 has 12 residues. Trimming pared 6 bases from V and 14 bases from J, leaving 14 bases between. The CDR3 nucleotides are TGTGCCAGCAGCGCAAACAGGCTAGCCCTCCACTTT. Protein product: CASSANRLALHF.

This clonotype has more than one count but fewer than ten. This chain joins TRBV6-1 and TRBJ2-1; TRBD1 matches 7 bases. The end of the DNA is better explained by TRBJ2-5, so the J call may be wrong. The germline V gene encodes CDR1 MNHNS and CDR2 SASEGT. The CDR3 sequence is 13 residues long. CDR3 loop: CASRTGVSETQYF. CDR3 DNA sequence: TGTGCCAGCAGAACAGGGGTTTCAGAGACCCAGTACTTC.

This clonotype was observed at least ten times. The V and J genes are TRBV30 and TRBJ1-5; D not resolved. The V gene's germline CDR1 is GTSNPN and CDR2 SVGIG (reference sequence). The V gene lost 3 bases and the J gene lost 1 base, with 7 bases spanning the gap. This CDR3 region has 13 residues. For the CDR3, the DNA is TGTGCCTGGAGAGGGAACAGCAATCAGCCCCAGCATTTT. Translation: CAWRGNSNQPQHF. Full variable domain (missing parts from reference TRBV30 and TRBJ1-5): SQTIHQWPATLVQPVGSPLSLECTVEGTSNPNLYWYRQAAGRGLQLLFYSVGIGQISSEVPQNLSASRPQDRQFILSSKKLLLSDSGFYLCAWRGNSNQPQHFGDGTRLSIL.

V is TRBV5-1 and J is TRBJ2-3, with D tentatively TRBD2 (5 bases). The CDR3 loop spans 13 amino acids. Looked up from germline, CDR1 is SGHRS and CDR2 is YFSETQ. V was shortened by 5 bases and J by 6 bases, with 13 bases between the two germline ends. CDR3 coding DNA: TGCGCCAGCAGACTAGGTAGAGAGGATACGCAGTATTTT. Protein sequence: CASRLGREDTQYF.

The table lists this clonotype with a few counts. The chain has TRBV29-1 and TRBJ2-5; D is uncertain. The CDR3 is 12 amino acids. The V and J ends lost 6 bases and 9 bases respectively, with 17 bases between them. Germline CDR1 and CDR2: SQVTM and ANQGSEA. As DNA, the CDR3 is TGCAGCGTCCCCCTTCGTGAGGCGGCCCAGTACTTC. Its translation is CSVPLREAAQYF.

This clonotype was observed a handful of times. This chain links TRBV19 with TRBJ2-1, with 9 bases identical to TRBD1. This CDR3 spans 15 amino acids. The germline V gene has CDR1 LNHDA and CDR2 SQIVND (reference sequence). Losses at the gene ends were 3 bases for V and 3 bases for J; bases not matched to a gene: 3. In nucleotides, the CDR3 is TGTGCCAGTAGTATTCAGGACAGGGGCTACAATGAGCAGTTCTTC. It specifies CASSIQDRGYNEQFF.

Ten or more counts support this clonotype. The chain recombines TRBV6-5 with TRBJ2-4; the D is unclear. The CDR3 is made up of 16 amino acids. The germline V gene encodes CDR1 MNHEY and CDR2 SVGAGI. Trimming cost V 0 bases and J 0 bases, with 9 bases left between them. This chain's CDR3 is CASSYSGWGAKNIQYF. CDR3 bases: TGTGCCAGCAGTTACTCGGGGTGGGGAGCCAAAAACATTCAGTACTTC.